The next 17 T cell receptor beta chains were all read from a single sample in a study of PD-1 blockade in classical Hodgkin lymphoma (TCRdb year 2020). Libraries were made using the immunoSEQ multiplex PCR assay. TCRdb provides this immuneACCESS table in a form limited to in-frame rearrangements. Some clones are lacking; in checked studies, under half of them reflect an unresolved V gene, and why the rest are absent is not known. The sample table holds about 32,000 clones, of which roughly nine tenths were seen once. Jointly, the top ten make up roughly 1.2% of the sample. Sample time point, as interpreted from the label and publication: newly diagnosed, previously untreated cHL patient sample. Using a Miltenyi CD4+ T cell isolation kit, CD4+ T cells were purified from thawed PBMCs through magnetic negative selection. Specimen: CD4+ T cells from blood. The source of these receptors is a human donor with classical Hodgkin lymphoma.

The rearrangement uses TRBV19 and TRBJ2-1, with 9 positions matching TRBD1. From germline, CDR1 is LNHDA and CDR2 SQIVND (reference sequence). V trimming: 5 bases; J trimming: 3 bases; junction bases outside the gene matches: 5. The CDR3 contains 15 residues. The CDR3 coding sequence is TGTGCCAGTAGTGACTGGGGACAGGGCTACAATGAGCAGTTCTTC. Translation: CASSDWGQGYNEQFF.

V and J are TRBV7-9 and TRBJ2-2; 8 nucleotides agree with TRBD2. The CDR3 loop spans 18 amino acids. J gave up 4 bases and V 5 bases, and 15 bases lay outside the gene matches. Germline CDR1 SEHNR, CDR2 FQNEAQ (reference sequence). The CDR3 here is CASSQRFGVAGPTGELFF. Here the CDR3 DNA reads TGTGCCAGCAGCCAGAGGTTCGGGGTAGCGGGACCCACCGGGGAGCTGTTTTTT.

The chain is built from TRBV7-9 and TRBJ1-4, with a weak D call TRBD1 (5 bases). The V and J ends lost 1 base and 8 bases respectively, with 17 bases between them. CDR1 and CDR2 (germline): SEHNR, FQNEAQ (reference sequence). The CDR3 runs to 16 residues. For the CDR3, the DNA is TGTGCCAGCAGCTTAGAGGGGTGGGCACTGCAAGAAAAACTGTTTTTT. This sequence encodes CASSLEGWALQEKLFF. The entire variable domain, with the rest obtained from reference TRBV7-9 and TRBJ1-4, is as follows: DTGVSQNPRHKITKRGQNVTFRCDPISEHNRLYWYRQTLGQGPEFLTYFQNEAQLEKSRLLSDRFSAERPKGSFSTLEIQRTEQGDSAMYLCASSLEGWALQEKLFFGSGTQLSVL.

The CDR3 bases are TGTGCCAGCACTTGGGGGCTTAGCGGGATCTCGAGTGAGCAGTTCTTC. Its protein product is CASTWGLSGISSEQFF. This chain connects TRBV7-2 to TRBJ2-1, with 8 bases identical to TRBD2. Per germline, CDR1 SGHTA and CDR2 FQGNSA. This CDR3 is 16 amino acids long. Unmatched junction bases numbered 17, after V lost 7 bases and J lost 9 bases.

This chain joins TRBV28 and TRBJ1-3; D gene unclear. Germline V gene lookup returns CDR1 MDHEN and CDR2 SYDVKM. Between the trimmed V and J ends, which lost 5 bases and 8 bases, there was a span of 13 bases. There are 13 residues in the CDR3. The CDR3 DNA sequence: TGTGCCAGCAGTATCTCGTCCCACGACACCATATATTTT. Amino acid sequence: CASSISSHDTIYF.

This clone was seen just once. The chain joins TRBV15 to TRBJ2-1; D is ambiguous. Germline V lookup: CDR1 LNHNV, CDR2 YYDKDF (reference sequence). V shed 0 bases and J shed 2 bases, with 8 bases lying between them. This CDR3 comprises 15 residues. The CDR3 DNA reads as TGTGCCACCAGCAGAGAACTAACACCCTACAATGAGCAGTTCTTC. Translating gives CATSRELTPYNEQFF.

This rearrangement joins TRBV6-6 to TRBJ1-2; D might be TRBD1 (5 bases). Looked up from germline, CDR1 is MNHNY and CDR2 is SVGAGI (reference sequence). CDR3 length: 14 amino acids. V was trimmed by 7 bases and J by 2 bases, leaving 14 bases between them. This CDR3 is CASTELGANYGYTF. CDR3 nucleotide sequence: TGTGCCAGCACCGAGCTAGGGGCCAACTATGGCTACACCTTC.

V and J are TRBV11-2 and TRBJ2-3, with a weak D call TRBD2 (7 bases). Trimming left V 1 base short and J 3 bases short, with 14 bases between. The V gene's germline CDR1 is SGHAT and CDR2 FQNNGV. This CDR3 region has 16 residues. CDR3 region: CASSLGRGGATDTQYF. CDR3 DNA: TGTGCCAGCAGCTTAGGAAGGGGGGGGGCAACAGATACGCAGTATTTT.

The chain is built from TRBV18 and TRBJ1-5; the D gene is possibly TRBD1 (5 bases). The CDR3 is made up of 16 amino acids. CDR1 and CDR2 (germline): KGHSH, LQKENI. V lost 4 bases and J lost 4, with 17 bases in between. The CDR3 DNA follows: TGTGCCAGCTCACTGGGCCCGGGACTTTTGAATCAGCCCCAGCATTTT. Encoded protein: CASSLGPGLLNQPQHF. Full variable domain (rest looked up from reference TRBV18 and TRBJ1-5): NAGVMQNPRHLVRRRGQEARLRCSPMKGHSHVYWYRQLPEEGLKFMVYLQKENIIDESGMPKERFSAEFPKEGPSILRIQQVVRGDSAAYFCASSLGPGLLNQPQHFGDGTRLSIL.

The J gene is TRBJ2-1, the V gene TRBV7-9; the match to TRBD2 covers 7 bases. The CDR3 loop spans 14 amino acids. V lost 8 bases and J lost 8; bases outside the gene matches: 12. Germline V lookup: CDR1 SEHNR, CDR2 FQNEAQ (reference sequence). Written as DNA, the CDR3 is TGTGCCAGCTCGAAAGGCGGGAGCTGGGATGAGCAGTTCTTC. Protein: CASSKGGSWDEQFF.

V is TRBV5-4 and J is TRBJ2-1; 11 nucleotides align to TRBD2. After removal of 6 bases from V and 4 bases from J, the junction contained 12 bases not matched to a gene. Per the germline V gene, CDR1 is SGHNT and CDR2 is YYREEE (reference sequence). The CDR3 runs to 17 residues. CDR3 sequence reads: CASTKGTSGGGYNEQFF. Here the CDR3 DNA reads TGTGCCAGCACCAAGGGGACTAGCGGAGGCGGGTACAATGAGCAGTTCTTC.

The chain links TRBV2 to TRBJ1-4; D gene unclear. This CDR3 comprises 14 residues. CDR1 is SNHLY, CDR2 FYNNEI, per germline. Trimming took 5 bases from V and 5 from J, leaving 12 bases between them. DNA of the CDR3: TGTGCCAGCAGTTATTTGACGGTGAATGAAAAACTGTTTTTT. Translating it yields CASSYLTVNEKLFF.

V and J are TRBV7-6 and TRBJ2-1; D may be TRBD2 (5 bases). This CDR3 spans 14 amino acids. The V gene lost 2 bases and the J gene lost 13 bases, with 18 bases spanning the gap. CDR1 is SGHVS, CDR2 FNYEAQ, per germline. This CDR3 reads CASSLIVRGDPQFF. Here the CDR3 DNA reads TGTGCCAGCAGCTTAATCGTTCGGGGAGACCCCCAGTTCTTC. Full variable domain (rest looked up from reference TRBV7-6 and TRBJ2-1): GAGVSQSPRYKVTKRGQDVALRCDPISGHVSLYWYRQALGQGPEFLTYFNYEAQQDKSGLPNDRFSAERPEGSISTLTIQRTEQRDSAMYRCASSLIVRGDPQFFGPGTRLTVL.

The chain carries TRBV10-3 and TRBJ2-3, with D possibly TRBD2 on 6 matching bases. The length of the CDR3 is 16 residues. Trimming removed 0 bases from V and 3 bases from J, with 13 bases in between. In germline, CDR1 is ENHRY, CDR2 SYGVKD. CDR3: CAISESGTSPTDTQYF. In nucleotides, the CDR3 is TGTGCCATCAGTGAGTCTGGAACTAGCCCTACAGATACGCAGTATTTT.

The chain recombines TRBV9 with TRBJ1-2; tentatively, D is TRBD1 (5 bases). The CDR3 length is 14 residues. V lost 3 bases, J lost 4 bases, and 13 bases lay in between. Per germline, CDR1 SGDLS and CDR2 YYNGEE. The CDR3 spells CASSEGTQVYGYTF. The CDR3 coding sequence is TGTGCCAGCAGCGAGGGGACGCAGGTCTATGGCTACACCTTC.

V is TRBV12-5 and J is TRBJ2-1; possibly TRBD2 for D (6 bases). The CDR3 covers 14 residues. Germline lookup yields CDR1 LGHNT and CDR2 FRNRAP. V lost 5 bases, J lost 6 bases, and 14 bases lay in between. CDR3 in amino acids: CASGMAGPRNEQFF. Written as DNA, the CDR3 is TGTGCTAGTGGTATGGCGGGGCCGCGCAATGAGCAGTTCTTC. The full variable domain, in which reference TRBV12-5 and TRBJ2-1 provide the parts outside the CDR3, is DARVTQTPRHKVTEMGQEVTMRCQPILGHNTVFWYRQTMMQGLELLAYFRNRAPLDDSGMPKDRFSAEMPDATLATLKIQPSEPRDSAVYFCASGMAGPRNEQFFGPGTRLTVL.

The chain uses TRBV7-2 and TRBJ1-2; D gene ambiguous. This CDR3 has 16 amino acids. CDR1 is SGHTA, CDR2 FQGNSA, per germline. V gave up 5 bases and J gave up 1 base, with 17 bases separating them. CDR3 loop: CASSGGIKAFNYGYTF. The DNA for the CDR3 is TGTGCCAGCAGCGGTGGGATTAAGGCTTTTAACTATGGCTACACCTTC. The variable domain in full, with the rest retrieved from reference TRBV7-2 and TRBJ1-2, is GAGVSQSPSNKVTEKGKDVELRCDPISGHTALYWYRQSLGQGLEFLIYFQGNSAPDKSGLPSDRFSAERTGGSVSTLTIQRTQQEDSAVYLCASSGGIKAFNYGYTFGSGTRLTVV.